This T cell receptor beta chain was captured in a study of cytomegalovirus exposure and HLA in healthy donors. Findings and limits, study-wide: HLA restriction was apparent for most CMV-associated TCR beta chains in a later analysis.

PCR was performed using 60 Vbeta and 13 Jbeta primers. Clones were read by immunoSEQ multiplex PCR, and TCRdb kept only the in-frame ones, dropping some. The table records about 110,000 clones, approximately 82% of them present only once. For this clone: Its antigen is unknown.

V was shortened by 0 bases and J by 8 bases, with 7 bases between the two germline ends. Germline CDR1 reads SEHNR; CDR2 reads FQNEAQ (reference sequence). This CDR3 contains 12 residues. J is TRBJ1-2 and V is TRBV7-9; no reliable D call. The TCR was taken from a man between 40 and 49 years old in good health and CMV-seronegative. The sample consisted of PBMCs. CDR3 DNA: TGTGCCAGCAGCTTAGCTACGGTCGGCTACACCTTC. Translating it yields CASSLATVGYTF.